The 20 T cell receptor beta chains below were found in one sample sequenced in a study of T-cell reconstitution after alpha-beta-depleted transplantation in children. Unique molecular identifiers were used to barcode this TCRbeta library. TCRdb called the PCR reads again in MiXCR, with one record for every CDR3 protein. In the table there are 900,000 or so distinct CDR3 sequences, about 16% of which are singletons. The sample consisted of PBMCs, mostly from graft donor cells, taken 360 days after TCRalphabeta/CD19-depleted stem cell transplant. These receptors came from a male patient between 5 and 17 years old who had a stem cell transplant for acute lymphoblastic leukemia, so the T cells may come from the graft donor.

This clonotype was counted ten times or more. The V and J genes are TRBV5-1 and TRBJ1-3; maybe TRBD1 (6 bases). This CDR3 region has 16 residues. CDR1 and CDR2 from the germline V gene are SGHRS and YFSETQ. The germline V and J ends were trimmed by 0 bases and 0 bases, with 10 bases remaining between them. The CDR3 DNA reads TGCGCCAGCAGCTTGGACAGGGCCCACTCTGGAAACACCATATATTTT. This codes for CASSLDRAHSGNTIYF.

The rearrangement joins TRBV29-1 to TRBJ2-7; no definite D call. V was clipped by 3 bases and J by 2 bases, with 11 bases between them. Germline V gene data show CDR1 as SQVTM and CDR2 as ANQGSEA. This CDR3 is 13 amino acids long. The CDR3 is CSVESGLTYEQYF. Written as DNA, the CDR3 is TGCAGCGTTGAGTCCGGGTTGACCTACGAGCAGTACTTC.

This clonotype has only a few counts. The CDR3 sequence: CASSYGEFDPLPEAFF. Here the CDR3 DNA reads TGTGCCAGCAGTTATGGGGAGTTCGACCCACTACCGGAAGCTTTCTTT. The chain joins TRBV6-5 to TRBJ1-1, with D unresolved. The CDR3 sequence is 16 residues long. CDR1 is MNHEY and CDR2 is SVGAGI in the germline V gene. The V and J ends lost 3 bases and 8 bases respectively, with 22 bases between them.

The V call is TRBV5-1, the J call TRBJ1-1; the D gene is possibly TRBD1 (6 bases). The ends were cut back, 0 bases at V and 6 bases at J, with 18 bases in the middle. The CDR3 covers 16 residues. Per germline, CDR1 SGHRS and CDR2 YFSETQ. CDR3 amino acids: CASSLVTGSLQAEAFF. CDR3 nucleotides: TGCGCCAGCAGCTTGGTAACAGGGAGCCTTCAGGCTGAAGCTTTCTTT.

The DNA of the CDR3 is TGTGCCAGCAGCTTAGGGAGTTGGGCGGGGTACCAAAACATTCAGTACTTC. It codes for CASSLGSWAGYQNIQYF. J is TRBJ2-4 and V is TRBV11-2; possibly TRBD2 for D (6 bases). Germline loops: CDR1 SGHAT, CDR2 FQNNGV. Between the trimmed V and J ends, which lost 1 base and 5 bases, there was a span of 18 bases. The CDR3 contains 17 residues. Full variable domain (rest looked up from reference TRBV11-2 and TRBJ2-4): EAGVAQSPRYKIIEKRQSVAFWCNPISGHATLYWYQQILGQGPKLLIQFQNNGVVDDSQLPKDRFSAERLKGVDSTLKIQPAKLEDSAVYLCASSLGSWAGYQNIQYFGAGTRLSVL.

This clonotype was detected a few times. The chain carries TRBV5-1 and TRBJ2-5; 9 positions match TRBD2. The length of the CDR3 is 15 residues. V trimming: 1 base; J trimming: 4 bases; junction bases outside the gene matches: 5. Germline values: CDR1 SGHRS, CDR2 YFSETQ. CDR3: CASSLTAGGPETQYF. The CDR3 nucleotides read TGCGCCAGCAGCTTGACGGCGGGAGGGCCAGAGACCCAGTACTTC.

The V call is TRBV5-1, the J call TRBJ2-3, with D perhaps TRBD1 (5 bases). Trimming pared 3 bases from V and 6 bases from J, leaving 8 bases between. The CDR3 covers 12 residues. Germline V gives CDR1 SGHRS, CDR2 YFSETQ. DNA for the CDR3: TGCGCCAGCAGCTCAGGGTGGGATACGCAGTATTTT. The encoded protein is CASSSGWDTQYF.

This clonotype was seen a handful of times. Written as DNA, the CDR3 is TGTGCCAGCAGTGGAGACGTAGGGCGGGGGGAGCTGTTTTTT. It specifies CASSGDVGRGELFF. The chain is built from TRBV6-1 and TRBJ2-2, with D unresolved. Germline values: CDR1 MNHNS, CDR2 SASEGT. This CDR3 region has 14 residues. Deletions cut 4 bases from V and 8 bases from J, with 14 bases between.

The J gene is TRBJ2-2, the V gene TRBV19; 8 bases are a match to TRBD2. Germline trimming cut 9 bases from V and 0 bases from J; bases unmatched to any gene: 15. The V gene's germline CDR1 is LNHDA and CDR2 SQIVND (reference sequence). CDR3 length: 18 residues. Here the CDR3 reads CASKQTGTRPTNTGELFF. The CDR3 bases are TGTGCCAGCAAGCAAACCGGGACTAGACCAACGAACACCGGGGAGCTGTTTTTT.

The CDR3 nucleotides are TGTGCCAGCAGCACCCGAGGAGGACAGGGGGCGAGGGAGACCCAGTACTTC. Translation: CASSTRGGQGARETQYF. The J gene is TRBJ2-5, the V gene TRBV9; 11 nucleotides agree with TRBD1. The CDR3 loop spans 17 amino acids. Per germline, CDR1 SGDLS and CDR2 YYNGEE. V lost 4 bases and J lost 5; bases outside the gene matches: 13.

This clonotype was detected only a few times. V and J are TRBV20-1 and TRBJ2-3; possibly TRBD2 for D (6 bases). V shed 1 base and J shed 0 bases, with 20 bases lying between them. Germline V gene data show CDR1 as DFQATT and CDR2 as SNEGSKA (reference sequence). The CDR3 extends over 18 amino acids. The CDR3 DNA is TGCAGTGCTAGAGTCGGGGACTTGACCTTTTCTAGCACAGATACGCAGTATTTT. This codes for CSARVGDLTFSSTDTQYF.

V gene TRBV2 combines with J gene TRBJ1-2; 9 bases align to TRBD1. The CDR3 spans 15 residues. CDR1 SNHLY and CDR2 FYNNEI come from the germline V gene. Trimming removed 6 bases from V and 4 bases from J; junction bases left unmatched: 9. The CDR3 loop reads CASSTGTGYSYGYTF. The DNA of the CDR3 is TGTGCCAGCAGCACCGGGACAGGGTATAGCTATGGCTACACCTTC.

The table lists this clonotype with a few counts. The chain couples TRBV4-1 to TRBJ2-2; D call uncertain. CDR1 is MGHRA and CDR2 is YSYEKL in the germline V gene. Trimming took 4 bases from V and 1 from J, leaving 7 bases between them. The CDR3 runs to 14 residues. The CDR3 here is CASSRPGNTGELFF. The CDR3 DNA reads as TGCGCCAGCAGCCGGCCAGGGAACACCGGGGAGCTGTTTTTT.

The J gene is TRBJ1-4, the V gene TRBV5-6; D is ambiguous. The germline CDR1 and CDR2 sequences are SGHDT and YYEEEE. V lost 4 bases, J lost 8 bases, and 15 bases lay in between. The CDR3 is 14 residues long. The DNA for the CDR3 is TGTGCCAGCAGCCCACCCAAAAGGGCGGAAAAACTGTTTTTT. As protein: CASSPPKRAEKLFF.

This clonotype was detected many times. The V call is TRBV6-6, the J call TRBJ2-5; 9 bases are a match to TRBD2. With V trimmed by 5 bases and J by 4 bases, 8 bases remained unmatched. The CDR3 extends over 15 amino acids. Germline V gene lookup returns CDR1 MNHNY and CDR2 SVGAGI (reference sequence). The CDR3 region is CASSHPERGAETQYF. The CDR3 region has the DNA TGTGCCAGCAGTCACCCAGAGCGGGGGGCAGAGACCCAGTACTTC.

This clonotype was observed a few times. This chain uses TRBV29-1 with TRBJ2-5, with D possibly matching TRBD2 (5 bases). V was pared by 5 bases and J by 4 bases, with 11 bases between. CDR1 SQVTM and CDR2 ANQGSEA come from the germline V gene. This CDR3 has 12 amino acids. CDR3 sequence: CSVLASRETQYF. CDR3 bases: TGCAGCGTTCTGGCTAGCCGAGAGACCCAGTACTTC.

This clonotype was observed a few times. The chain has TRBV9 and TRBJ2-1; D is unclear. The CDR3 extends over 12 amino acids. Trimming stripped 0 bases from V and 11 bases from J, with 9 bases between. Per germline, CDR1 SGDLS and CDR2 YYNGEE. CDR3 DNA sequence: TGTGCCAGCAGCGTAGAGGGTAGAAAGCAGTTCTTC. This codes for CASSVEGRKQFF.

The chain has TRBV15 and TRBJ2-5, with 10 nucleotides matching TRBD2. CDR3 length equals 16 residues. Trimming cost V 6 bases and J 0 bases; bases outside gene matches: 7. Germline V CDR1 and CDR2: LNHNV, YYDKDF (reference sequence). The CDR3 loop reads CATSITSGKHQETQYF. The CDR3 DNA follows: TGTGCCACCAGTATTACTAGCGGGAAGCACCAAGAGACCCAGTACTTC.

In its sample, this clonotype was seen many times. The germline gene is not matched at one end of the junction; a read error may be the cause. The chain links TRBV5-1 to TRBJ2-3; TRBD2 is a possible D gene (6 bases). Germline loops: CDR1 SGHRS, CDR2 YFSETQ. This CDR3 spans 14 amino acids. In nucleotides, the CDR3 is TGTGCCAGCAGCTTCGGGACTAGCACAGATACGCAGTATTTT. Its protein product is CASSFGTSTDTQYF. Full variable domain (outside the CDR3, taken from reference TRBV5-1 and TRBJ2-3): KAGVTQTPRYLIKTRGQQVTLSCSPISGHRSVSWYQQTPGQGLQFLFEYFSETQRNKGNFPGRFSGRQFSNSRSEMNVSTLELGDSALYLCASSFGTSTDTQYFGPGTRLTVL.

The table lists this clonotype with a few counts. The chain combines TRBV20-1 with TRBJ1-2; no clear D. CDR3 length equals 13 residues. Germline CDR1 DFQATT, CDR2 SNEGSKA (reference sequence). The ends were cut back, 4 bases at V and 4 bases at J, with 13 bases in the middle. The CDR3 DNA follows: TGCAGTGCTACGAGCCCAGTCCTCTATGGCTACACCTTC. The encoded protein is CSATSPVLYGYTF.